Below are 21 T cell receptor beta chains sequenced from a single sample in a study of post-analysis software for immune sequencing data. Their cognate antigens are unknown. Findings and limits, study-wide: In patients, TRBV5-6, TRBV5-1 and TRBV20-1 belonged to five TRBV segments found more frequently than in controls.

TCR beta cDNA libraries had unique molecular identifiers. TCRdb fed the PCR reads into MiXCR, producing one record per CDR3 protein. Of hundreds of thousands of distinct CDR3 sequences in the sample, approximately 30% were seen once. The sequencing sample was made of blood. The receptors were gathered from a girl between 10 and 17 years old with multiple sclerosis.

This clonotype showed up many times. The J gene is TRBJ2-1, the V gene TRBV29-1, with 7 bases identical to TRBD2. J lost 4 bases, V lost 4 bases, and 4 bases had no gene match. The CDR3 sequence is 13 residues long. CDR1 is SQVTM and CDR2 is ANQGSEA in the germline V gene. The chain's CDR3 is CSVGAGVYNEQFF. CDR3 DNA sequence: TGCAGCGTTGGGGCGGGAGTGTACAATGAGCAGTTCTTC.

This chain joins TRBV3-1 and TRBJ2-5; 7 bases are a match to TRBD2. The CDR3 runs to 14 residues. The V gene's germline CDR1 is LGHDT and CDR2 YNNKEL (reference sequence). The V and J ends lost 3 bases and 2 bases, in that order; junction bases with no gene match: 3. This chain's CDR3 is CASSQAGGQETQYF. The CDR3 nucleotides read TGTGCCAGCAGCCAGGCCGGGGGGCAAGAGACCCAGTACTTC.

The chain employs TRBV10-3 and TRBJ2-3; D is unclear. The ends were cut back, 2 bases at V and 4 bases at J, with 16 bases in the middle. This CDR3 comprises 16 residues. Looked up from germline, CDR1 is ENHRY and CDR2 is SYGVKD. The CDR3 protein is CAISEDGVRTADTQYF. CDR3 in DNA: TGTGCCATCAGTGAGGATGGCGTCCGGACGGCAGATACGCAGTATTTT.

This chain joins TRBV10-3 and TRBJ2-7; TRBD1 agrees at 9 bases. Germline-derived CDR1 and CDR2 are ENHRY and SYGVKD. Trimming at V came to 3 bases and at J to 4 bases, leaving 7 bases not matched to a gene. The CDR3 sequence is 15 residues long. The CDR3 bases are TGTGCCATCAGTGAATCGGGGACAGGGTTTTACGAGCAGTACTTC. Its translation: CAISESGTGFYEQYF.

The table lists this clonotype with a few counts. V usage is TRBV10-3 and J usage is TRBJ2-4; 7 nucleotides match TRBD1. The CDR3 loop spans 14 amino acids. Germline CDR1 is ENHRY and CDR2 is SYGVKD. V trimming: 6 bases; J trimming: 2 bases; junction bases outside the gene matches: 4. CDR3 in amino acids: CAISPGQPKNIQYF. CDR3 nucleotides: TGTGCCATCAGCCCGGGACAGCCCAAAAACATTCAGTACTTC.

This chain links TRBV2 with TRBJ2-5; D ambiguous. Near its end, the DNA agrees better with TRBJ2-7, so the J call may be wrong. The CDR3 runs to 12 residues. Germline CDR1 SNHLY, CDR2 FYNNEI. The CDR3 here is CASGQVRHEQYF. The CDR3 bases are TGTGCCAGCGGGCAGGTTCGCCACGAGCAGTACTTC.

In its sample, this clonotype was seen a few times. V usage is TRBV29-1 and J usage is TRBJ1-2, with 9 bases aligning to TRBD1. CDR3 length equals 13 residues. Germline V gene lookup returns CDR1 SQVTM and CDR2 ANQGSEA. The J segment lost 2 bases and the V segment lost 6 bases, leaving 4 bases of the junction unmatched. The CDR3 coding sequence is TGCAGCGTCCGGGACAGGGCCAACTATGGCTACACCTTC. Its translation is CSVRDRANYGYTF.

The gene calls are TRBV6-5 and TRBJ2-7; D possibly uses TRBD1 or TRBD2 (7 bases each). CDR1 and CDR2 from the germline V gene are MNHEY and SVGAGI. V was pared by 5 bases and J by 7 bases, with 18 bases between. The CDR3 is made up of 14 amino acids. The CDR3 region is CASSQPTGRAEQYF. In DNA, the CDR3 is TGTGCCAGCAGTCAACCGACAGGGAGGGCTGAGCAGTACTTC.

As to this clonotype: Possible read error: a much larger clone is one base away. This sequence joins TRBV29-1 and TRBJ2-7; D call uncertain. Looked up from germline, CDR1 is SQVTM and CDR2 is ANQGSEA. The CDR3 sequence is 11 residues long. V gave up 8 bases and J gave up 6 bases, with 14 bases separating them. The CDR3 loop is CSYGESGEQYF. For the CDR3, the DNA is TGCAGCTATGGTGAATCTGGCGAGCAGTACTTC.

This clonotype was seen only a few times. The chain is built from TRBV23-1 and TRBJ2-7; D gene uncertain. TRBV23-1 is an ORF, with its function uncertain. The V end was cut by 0 bases, the J end by 4 bases, with 19 bases between. The length of the CDR3 is 17 residues. DNA for the CDR3: TGCGCCAGCAGTCAATCTCTCCCCCGGGTTCGGTCTTACGAGCAGTACTTC. This translates into CASSQSLPRVRSYEQYF.

The chain combines TRBV7-9 with TRBJ1-6; possible D gene TRBD1, 6 bases. CDR3 length: 19 residues. Germline V gene lookup returns CDR1 SEHNR and CDR2 FQNEAQ (reference sequence). V lost 5 bases and J lost 0, with 20 bases in between. The DNA of the CDR3 is TGTGCCAGCAGCCCGGGGACACACTTAAGGAGCTCCTATAATTCACCCCTCCACTTT. Translated: CASSPGTHLRSSYNSPLHF.

V is TRBV12-3 or TRBV12-4 and J is TRBJ2-4; possible D gene TRBD2, 6 bases. The J call is in doubt because the DNA end fits TRBJ2-7 better. This CDR3 has 14 residues. The CDR3 spells CASSLGGGNHEQYF. The CDR3 nucleotides are TGTGCCAGCAGTTTAGGGGGCGGGAACCACGAGCAGTACTTC.

J is TRBJ1-2 and V is TRBV20-1; D unresolved. The germline V gene has CDR1 DFQATT and CDR2 SNEGSKA (reference sequence). CDR3 length equals 12 residues. V was pared by 4 bases and J by 5 bases, with 11 bases between. DNA of the CDR3: TGCAGTGCTATGGTCCGACGGTATGGCTACACCTTC. Translated: CSAMVRRYGYTF.

V is TRBV7-9 and J is TRBJ2-5; D not resolved. This CDR3 contains 15 residues. In germline, CDR1 is SEHNR, CDR2 FQNEAQ (reference sequence). The V gene lost 5 bases and the J gene lost 5 bases, with 18 bases spanning the gap. DNA of the CDR3: TGTGCCAGCAGCCCTGCCCCACTACCCCCGGAGACCCAGTACTTC. It translates to CASSPAPLPPETQYF. Using reference TRBV7-9 and TRBJ2-5 for the parts outside the CDR3, the full variable domain is DTGVSQNPRHKITKRGQNVTFRCDPISEHNRLYWYRQTLGQGPEFLTYFQNEAQLEKSRLLSDRFSAERPKGSFSTLEIQRTEQGDSAMYLCASSPAPLPPETQYFGPGTRLLVL.

This clonotype has a handful of counts. The chain uses TRBV7-2 and TRBJ2-1; D unresolved. Trimming shortened V by 2 bases and J by 8 bases, and 4 bases separated the two germline ends. CDR1 is SGHTA and CDR2 is FQGNSA in the germline V gene. The CDR3 runs to 11 residues. The CDR3 region is CASSLNYEQFF. In DNA, the CDR3 is TGTGCCAGCAGCTTAAACTATGAGCAGTTCTTC.

This rearrangement joins TRBV5-5 to TRBJ2-3; 7 nucleotides line up with TRBD2. The CDR3 loop spans 17 amino acids. The germline V gene encodes CDR1 SGHKS and CDR2 YYEKEE (reference sequence). V trimming: 4 bases; J trimming: 1 base; junction bases outside the gene matches: 12. The DNA of the CDR3 is TGTGCCAGCAGCCCCATGGGGAGGGGTGCGGGCACAGATACGCAGTATTTT. Protein: CASSPMGRGAGTDTQYF.

This clonotype was observed a few times. The chain uses TRBV5-5 and TRBJ2-4; D unresolved. Trimming removed 2 bases at V and 5 bases at J, with 5 bases between. The CDR3 spans 12 residues. The germline V gene has CDR1 SGHKS and CDR2 YYEKEE (reference sequence). CDR3 DNA sequence: TGTGCCAGCAGCTTTCCCGAAAACATTCAGTACTTC. Translation gives CASSFPENIQYF. Full variable domain (missing parts from reference TRBV5-5 and TRBJ2-4): DAGVTQSPTHLIKTRGQQVTLRCSPISGHKSVSWYQQVLGQGPQFIFQYYEKEERGRGNFPDRFSARQFPNYSSELNVNALLLGDSALYLCASSFPENIQYFGAGTRLSVL.

The count of this clonotype is one. J is TRBJ2-1 and V is TRBV3-1; 8 positions match TRBD2. Germline V gives CDR1 LGHDT, CDR2 YNNKEL (reference sequence). The CDR3 has 15 amino acids. Trimming at V came to 4 bases and at J to 6 bases, leaving 8 bases not matched to a gene. The CDR3 nucleotides are TGTGCCAGCAGCCCCCCGGGGGGGGGCTGCAATGAGCAGTTCTTC. Protein sequence: CASSPPGGGCNEQFF.

This clonotype was observed a handful of times. This chain connects TRBV15 to TRBJ1-6; 9 nucleotides match TRBD1. Per germline, CDR1 LNHNV and CDR2 YYDKDF (reference sequence). The CDR3 extends over 14 amino acids. Germline trimming cut 3 bases from V and 11 bases from J; bases unmatched to any gene: 5. CDR3 protein: CATSSRDRVTPLHF. CDR3 DNA sequence: TGTGCCACCAGCAGCCGGGACAGGGTAACACCCCTCCACTTT.

This chain connects TRBV4-1 to TRBJ1-2, with a possible D match to TRBD1 (5 bases). V gave up 0 bases and J gave up 0 bases, with 17 bases separating them. Per the germline V gene, CDR1 is MGHRA and CDR2 is YSYEKL. This CDR3 is 18 amino acids long. CDR3 sequence (DNA): TGCGCCAGCAGCCAAGATCAGTTCTCCGGGGGAGCTAACTATGGCTACACCTTC. Translated: CASSQDQFSGGANYGYTF.

The V call is TRBV6-1, the J call TRBJ1-5; the D gene is possibly TRBD1 (5 bases). The CDR3 sequence is 15 residues long. V was trimmed by 9 bases and J by 6 bases, leaving 21 bases between them. The germline V gene has CDR1 MNHNS and CDR2 SASEGT. CDR3 coding DNA: TGTGCCAGTAGCCCCGGGGCAGGTGCAGGTCAGCCCCAGCATTTT. This translates into CASSPGAGAGQPQHF.